This is a list of T cell receptor beta chains from one sample in a study of blood T cell repertoires in COVID-19. Measured with immunoSEQ multiplex PCR; TCRdb has only the in-frame clones, and not every one. Of around 72,000 clones in the sample, 75% to 90% were seen once. Input material: peripheral blood. These receptors were obtained from a woman aged 80 or older with acute or convalescent COVID-19. Each CDR3 is given with its conserved first and last residue. A D gene is named only where the DNA matches it firmly. Some rows mark clone size as missing; the rest say once, few, many or name a class of expanded clone.

DNA: TGCAGCGTTGAGGGGGGGGATAGCAATCAGCCCCAGCATTTT
CDR3: CSVEGGDSNQPQHF
J: TRBJ1-5
size: .
V: TRBV29-1
D: .

DNA: TGTGCCAGTAGTATCAGTGGAGCCTCTGGAAACACCATATATTTT
CDR3: CASSISGASGNTIYF
J: TRBJ1-3
size: .
V: TRBV19
D: .

DNA: TGTGCCAGCACGGGGGGGGGCAACACCATATATTTT
CDR3: CASTGGGNTIYF
J: TRBJ1-3
size: .
V: TRBV2
D: .

DNA: TGTGCCAGTAGTAACCAGGGCTCCTACGAGCAGTACTTC
CDR3: CASSNQGSYEQYF
J: TRBJ2-7
size: .
V: TRBV19
D: .

DNA: TGTGCCAGCTCAACCCCCTTAGCGGGCTACCAAGAGACCCAGTACTTC
CDR3: CASSTPLAGYQETQYF
J: TRBJ2-5
size: .
V: TRBV11-2
D: TRBD2

DNA: TGCAGTGCTAGTCGGTTGGGGGGCACCGGGGAGCTGTTTTTT
CDR3: CSASRLGGTGELFF
J: TRBJ2-2
size: once
V: TRBV20-1
D: .

DNA: TGTGCCAGTAGTATTTGGGGAGGGAACACTGAAGCTTTCTTT
CDR3: CASSIWGGNTEAFF
J: TRBJ1-1
size: .
V: TRBV19
D: .

DNA: TGTGCCAGCAGCTTCGGAGCTAACTATGGCTACACCTTC
CDR3: CASSFGANYGYTF
J: TRBJ1-2
size: .
V: TRBV7-8
D: .

DNA: TGTGCCAGCAGCCAAGAAGGTCGACAGGCGGAAAAACTGTTTTTT
CDR3: CASSQEGRQAEKLFF
J: TRBJ1-4
size: .
V: TRBV4-2
D: .

DNA: TGTGCCAGCCCCAGAAGCACTAGCACAGATACGCAGTATTTT
CDR3: CASPRSTSTDTQYF
J: TRBJ2-3
size: .
V: TRBV7-9
D: .

DNA: TGCGCCAGCAGCTTGGGACTTAATCAGCCCCAGCATTTT
CDR3: CASSLGLNQPQHF
J: TRBJ1-5
size: .
V: TRBV5-1
D: .

DNA: TGTGCCAGCAGCTCCCCAGGGGGGATTAATGAAAAACTGTTTTTT
CDR3: CASSSPGGINEKLFF
J: TRBJ1-4
size: .
V: TRBV5-4
D: TRBD1

DNA: TGTGCCAGCAGCGTAACAGGGTCCACAGATACGCAGTATTTT
CDR3: CASSVTGSTDTQYF
J: TRBJ2-3
size: few
V: TRBV9
D: .

DNA: TGTGCCTGCAGCGGACAGGGTAATTCACCCCTCCACTTT
CDR3: CACSGQGNSPLHF
J: TRBJ1-6
size: .
V: TRBV30
D: TRBD1

DNA: TGTGCCAGCAGCTTCACACAGGGGGCTAATGAAAAACTGTTTTTT
CDR3: CASSFTQGANEKLFF
J: TRBJ1-4
size: .
V: TRBV7-9
D: TRBD1

DNA: TGTGCCAGCAGCCCTCCCGGGACTAGCGGGAATGAGCAGTTCTTC
CDR3: CASSPPGTSGNEQFF
J: TRBJ2-1
size: .
V: TRBV9
D: TRBD2

DNA: TGTGCCAGTAGTATAGAGGCAAATTCACCCCTCCACTTT
CDR3: CASSIEANSPLHF
J: TRBJ1-6
size: once
V: TRBV19
D: .

DNA: TGTGCCAGCAGCCAACCAGGGAAAAATTCACCCCTCCACTTT
CDR3: CASSQPGKNSPLHF
J: TRBJ1-6
size: .
V: TRBV3-1/TRBV3-2
D: .

DNA: TGTGCCAGTAGTAGGGGGGGTTACGAGCAGTACTTC
CDR3: CASSRGGYEQYF
J: TRBJ2-7
size: few
V: TRBV19
D: TRBD2

DNA: TGCGCCAGCAGCTTGTCCGGGACAGGGCACACTGAAGCTTTCTTT
CDR3: CASSLSGTGHTEAFF
J: TRBJ1-1
size: .
V: TRBV5-1
D: TRBD1

DNA: TGTGCCAGCAGCGTCAGGGGGATTAGCACTGAAGCTTTCTTT
CDR3: CASSVRGISTEAFF
J: TRBJ1-1
size: .
V: TRBV7-8
D: TRBD1

DNA: TGTGCCAGCAGCCCCCAGGTAGCGGGCGCAGGCACCTTC
CDR3: CASSPQVAGAGTF
J: TRBJ1-2
size: .
V: TRBV7-2
D: .

DNA: TGTGCCAGCAGCTTAGCGGTCGGCAGGCCGAGCTCTGGGGCCAACGTCCTGACTTTC
CDR3: CASSLAVGRPSSGANVLTF
J: TRBJ2-6
size: once
V: TRBV7-9
D: .

DNA: TGTGCCTGGAGGGGGGGACCGTTGAACACTGAAGCTTTCTTT
CDR3: CAWRGGPLNTEAFF
J: TRBJ1-1
size: .
V: TRBV30
D: .

DNA: TGTGCCAGCTCACCCGTAACCGGGACTAGTGACCACGAGCAGTACTTC
CDR3: CASSPVTGTSDHEQYF
J: TRBJ2-7
size: .
V: TRBV18
D: TRBD2

DNA: TGTGCTAGTGGTTTGGTACAGGGGTCTACGAACACTGAAGCTTTCTTT
CDR3: CASGLVQGSTNTEAFF
J: TRBJ1-1
size: .
V: TRBV12-5
D: TRBD1

DNA: TGTGCCTGGAGGAGGGTAGGTTCCTACGAGCAGTACTTC
CDR3: CAWRRVGSYEQYF
J: TRBJ2-7
size: .
V: TRBV30
D: .

DNA: TGTGCCAGCAGCGTTGGCGGGGTCTCGGGGTATGGCTACACCTTC
CDR3: CASSVGGVSGYGYTF
J: TRBJ1-2
size: .
V: TRBV9
D: .

DNA: TGTGCCAGCAGCCCGAGCCGAGCGGGAGGGCCGGAGCTGTTTTTT
CDR3: CASSPSRAGGPELFF
J: TRBJ2-2
size: .
V: TRBV3-1/TRBV3-2
D: TRBD2

DNA: TGTGCCAGCAGTCGGGCTAGCGGGGGCGCCTCCTACAATGAGCAGTTCTTC
CDR3: CASSRASGGASYNEQFF
J: TRBJ2-1
size: .
V: TRBV6-6
D: TRBD2

DNA: TGTGCCAGCAGATTCGGACTAGCGGCCTACGAGCAGTACTTC
CDR3: CASRFGLAAYEQYF
J: TRBJ2-7
size: .
V: TRBV6-5
D: TRBD2

DNA: TGCGCCAGCAGCAGGGACAGAGCCTATGGCTACACCTTC
CDR3: CASSRDRAYGYTF
J: TRBJ1-2
size: once
V: TRBV5-1
D: TRBD1

DNA: TGCGCCAGCAGCCCCGGACAGGACTACTATGGCTACACCTTC
CDR3: CASSPGQDYYGYTF
J: TRBJ1-2
size: .
V: TRBV5-1
D: TRBD1

DNA: TGTGCCAGCTCACCTGGACTAGCGGGAGGTGGTTCAGAGACCCAGTACTTC
CDR3: CASSPGLAGGGSETQYF
J: TRBJ2-5
size: .
V: TRBV18
D: TRBD2

DNA: TGTGCCAGCAGCTTAGGAACTAGCGGCCACGAGCAGTACTTC
CDR3: CASSLGTSGHEQYF
J: TRBJ2-7
size: .
V: TRBV7-6
D: TRBD2

DNA: TGTGCCAGCAGGTCACAGGGTAATCGGGGAAATCAGCCCCAGCATTTT
CDR3: CASRSQGNRGNQPQHF
J: TRBJ1-5
size: .
V: TRBV27
D: .

DNA: TGTGCCAGCAGTCTACAGGGACGCTCCTACAATGAGCAGTTCTTC
CDR3: CASSLQGRSYNEQFF
J: TRBJ2-1
size: .
V: TRBV27
D: .

DNA: TGCGCCAGCAGCTTTCGGACAGGGGCAACTAATGAAAAACTGTTTTTT
CDR3: CASSFRTGATNEKLFF
J: TRBJ1-4
size: .
V: TRBV5-1
D: TRBD1

DNA: TGTGCCAGTAGTATGGGACAGGGGCGGACTGAAGCTTTCTTT
CDR3: CASSMGQGRTEAFF
J: TRBJ1-1
size: .
V: TRBV19
D: TRBD1

DNA: TGTGCCAGCAGCTTAAGGTGGGACAGGGCCGGTGAGCAGTTCTTC
CDR3: CASSLRWDRAGEQFF
J: TRBJ2-1
size: once
V: TRBV7-2
D: TRBD1

DNA: TGCAGCGTCGAACTAGCGGGAGGGGGAGAGCAGTACTTC
CDR3: CSVELAGGGEQYF
J: TRBJ2-7
size: .
V: TRBV29-1
D: TRBD2

DNA: TGTGCCAGCACCCCTCCGGGGGGGGGCACAGATACGCAGTATTTT
CDR3: CASTPPGGGTDTQYF
J: TRBJ2-3
size: .
V: TRBV6-6
D: TRBD2